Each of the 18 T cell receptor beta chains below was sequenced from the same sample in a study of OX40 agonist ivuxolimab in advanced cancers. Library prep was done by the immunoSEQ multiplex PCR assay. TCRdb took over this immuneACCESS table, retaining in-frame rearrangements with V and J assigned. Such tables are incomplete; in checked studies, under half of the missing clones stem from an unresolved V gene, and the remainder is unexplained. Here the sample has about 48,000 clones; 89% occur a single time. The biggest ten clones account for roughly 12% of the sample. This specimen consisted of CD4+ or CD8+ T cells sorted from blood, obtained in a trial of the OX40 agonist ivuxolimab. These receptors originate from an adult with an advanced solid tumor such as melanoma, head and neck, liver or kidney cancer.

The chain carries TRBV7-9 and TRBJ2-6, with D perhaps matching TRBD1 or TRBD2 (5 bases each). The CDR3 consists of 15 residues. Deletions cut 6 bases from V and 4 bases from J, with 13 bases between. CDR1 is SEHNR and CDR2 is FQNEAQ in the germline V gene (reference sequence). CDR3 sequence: CASRTWGTGANVLTF. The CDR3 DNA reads TGTGCCAGCAGAACGTGGGGGACCGGGGCCAACGTCCTGACTTTC.

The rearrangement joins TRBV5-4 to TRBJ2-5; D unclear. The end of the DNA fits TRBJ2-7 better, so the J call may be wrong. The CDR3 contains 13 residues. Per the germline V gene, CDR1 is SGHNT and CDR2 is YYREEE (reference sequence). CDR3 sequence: CASSSGGSYEQYF. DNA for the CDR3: TGTGCCAGCAGCTCCGGCGGATCCTACGAGCAGTACTTC.

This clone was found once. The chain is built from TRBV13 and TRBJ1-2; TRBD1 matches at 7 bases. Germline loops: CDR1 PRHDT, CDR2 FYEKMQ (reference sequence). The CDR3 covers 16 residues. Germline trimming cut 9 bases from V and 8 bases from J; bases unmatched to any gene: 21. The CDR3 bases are TGTGCCAGTAAGACCTGGACAGGTCAACTAAGCAGGGGCTACACCTTC. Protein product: CASKTWTGQLSRGYTF.

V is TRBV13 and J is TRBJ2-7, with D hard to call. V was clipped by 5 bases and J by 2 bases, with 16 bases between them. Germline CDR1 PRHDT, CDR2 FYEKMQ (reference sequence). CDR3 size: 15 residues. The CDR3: CASSPPEAPTYEQYF. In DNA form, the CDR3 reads TGTGCCAGCAGCCCACCCGAGGCACCTACCTACGAGCAGTACTTC. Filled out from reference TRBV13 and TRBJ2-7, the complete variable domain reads AAGVIQSPRHLIKEKRETATLKCYPIPRHDTVYWYQQGPGQDPQFLISFYEKMQSDKGSIPDRFSAQQFSDYHSELNMSSLELGDSALYFCASSPPEAPTYEQYFGPGTRLTVT.

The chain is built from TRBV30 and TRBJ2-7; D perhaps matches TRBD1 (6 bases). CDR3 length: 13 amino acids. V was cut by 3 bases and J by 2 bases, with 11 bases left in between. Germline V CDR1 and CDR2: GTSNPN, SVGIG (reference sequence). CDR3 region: CAWSFGQTYEQYF. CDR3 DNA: TGTGCCTGGAGCTTCGGACAGACCTACGAGCAGTACTTC.

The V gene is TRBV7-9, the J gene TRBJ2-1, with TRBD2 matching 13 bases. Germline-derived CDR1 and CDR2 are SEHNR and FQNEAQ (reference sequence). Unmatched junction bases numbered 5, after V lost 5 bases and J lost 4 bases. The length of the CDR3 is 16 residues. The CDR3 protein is CASSPLAGGRYNEQFF. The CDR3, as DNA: TGTGCCAGCAGCCCACTAGCGGGAGGGAGGTACAATGAGCAGTTCTTC.

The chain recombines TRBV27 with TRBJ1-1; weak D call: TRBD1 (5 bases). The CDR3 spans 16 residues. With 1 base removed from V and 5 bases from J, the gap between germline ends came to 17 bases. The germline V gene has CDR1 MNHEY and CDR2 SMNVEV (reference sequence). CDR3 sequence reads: CASSLLGGSGGTEAFF. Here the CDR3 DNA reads TGTGCCAGCAGTTTATTGGGGGGGTCGGGGGGGACTGAAGCTTTCTTT.

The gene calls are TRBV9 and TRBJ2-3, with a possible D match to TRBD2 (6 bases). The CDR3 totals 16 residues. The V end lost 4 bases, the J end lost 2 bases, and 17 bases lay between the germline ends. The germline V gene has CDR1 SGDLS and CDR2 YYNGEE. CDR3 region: CASSPRDGGTTDTQYF. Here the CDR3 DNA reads TGTGCCAGCAGCCCGCGGGACGGGGGAACCACAGATACGCAGTATTTT.

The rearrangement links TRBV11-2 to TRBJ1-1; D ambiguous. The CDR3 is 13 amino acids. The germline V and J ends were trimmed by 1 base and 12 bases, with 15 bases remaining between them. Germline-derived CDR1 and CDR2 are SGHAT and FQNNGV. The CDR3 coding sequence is TGTGCCAGCAGCTTAGCCCGGACTATGCCAACTTTCTTT. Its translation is CASSLARTMPTFF. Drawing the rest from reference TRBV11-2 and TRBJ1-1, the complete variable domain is EAGVAQSPRYKIIEKRQSVAFWCNPISGHATLYWYQQILGQGPKLLIQFQNNGVVDDSQLPKDRFSAERLKGVDSTLKIQPAKLEDSAVYLCASSLARTMPTFFGQGTRLTVV.

CDR3 in DNA: TGTGCCAGCAGCTTAGAGGCGGCAGCGAACTACGAGCAGTACTTC. Translation gives CASSLEAAANYEQYF. This chain links TRBV11-1 with TRBJ2-7; D unclear. Between the trimmed V and J ends, which lost 1 base and 3 bases, there was a span of 13 bases. The CDR3 totals 15 residues. Germline CDR1 reads SGHAT; CDR2 reads FQDESV (reference sequence).

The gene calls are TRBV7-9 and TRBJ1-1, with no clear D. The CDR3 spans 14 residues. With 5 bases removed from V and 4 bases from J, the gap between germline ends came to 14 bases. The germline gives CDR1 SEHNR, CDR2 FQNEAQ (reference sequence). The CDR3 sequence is CASSQGRSGTEAFF. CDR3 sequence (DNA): TGTGCCAGCAGCCAAGGCAGGTCGGGCACTGAAGCTTTCTTT.

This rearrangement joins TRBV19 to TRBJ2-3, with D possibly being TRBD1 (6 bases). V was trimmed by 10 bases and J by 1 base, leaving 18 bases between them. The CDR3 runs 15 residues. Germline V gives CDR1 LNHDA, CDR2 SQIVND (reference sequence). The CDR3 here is CATLVRAGGTDTQYF. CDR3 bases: TGTGCCACCCTCGTCAGGGCAGGGGGCACAGATACGCAGTATTTT.

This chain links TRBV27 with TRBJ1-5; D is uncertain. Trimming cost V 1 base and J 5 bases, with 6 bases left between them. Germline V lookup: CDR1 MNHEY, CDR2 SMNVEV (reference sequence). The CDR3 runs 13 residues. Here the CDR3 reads CASSLLRDQPQHF. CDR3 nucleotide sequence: TGTGCCAGCAGTTTATTGAGGGATCAGCCCCAGCATTTT.

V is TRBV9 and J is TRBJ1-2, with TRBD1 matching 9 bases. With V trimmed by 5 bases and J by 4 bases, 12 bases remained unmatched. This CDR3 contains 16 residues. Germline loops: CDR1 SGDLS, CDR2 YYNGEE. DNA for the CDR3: TGTGCCAGCAGTCATCCGGGACAGGGTTCGTTCTATGGCTACACCTTC. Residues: CASSHPGQGSFYGYTF.

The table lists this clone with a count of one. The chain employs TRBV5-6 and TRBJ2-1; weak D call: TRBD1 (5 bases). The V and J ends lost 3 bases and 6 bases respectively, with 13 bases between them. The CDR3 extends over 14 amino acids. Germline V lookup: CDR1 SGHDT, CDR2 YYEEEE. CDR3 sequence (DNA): TGTGCCAGCAGCTGGGCAGGGATGGGCAATGAGCAGTTCTTC. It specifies CASSWAGMGNEQFF.

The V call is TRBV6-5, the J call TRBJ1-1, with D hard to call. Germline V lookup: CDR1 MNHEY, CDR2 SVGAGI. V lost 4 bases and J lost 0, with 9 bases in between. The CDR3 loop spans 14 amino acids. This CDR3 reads CASSSIRLNTEAFF. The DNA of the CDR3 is TGTGCCAGCAGTTCCATCAGACTGAACACTGAAGCTTTCTTT.

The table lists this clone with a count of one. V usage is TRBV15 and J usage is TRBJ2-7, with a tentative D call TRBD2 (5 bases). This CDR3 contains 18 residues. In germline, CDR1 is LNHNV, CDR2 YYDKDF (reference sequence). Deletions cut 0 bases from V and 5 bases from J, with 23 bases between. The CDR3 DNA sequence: TGTGCCACCAGCAGAGAAAGGTGGTCGGGATCCCCCCTCGACGAGCAGTACTTC. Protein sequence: CATSRERWSGSPLDEQYF.

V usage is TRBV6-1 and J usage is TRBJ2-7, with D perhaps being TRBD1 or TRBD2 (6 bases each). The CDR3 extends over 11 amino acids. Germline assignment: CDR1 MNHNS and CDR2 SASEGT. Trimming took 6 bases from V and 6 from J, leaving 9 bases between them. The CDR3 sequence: CASRGGVEQYF. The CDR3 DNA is TGTGCCAGCAGGGGGGGCGTCGAGCAGTACTTC.